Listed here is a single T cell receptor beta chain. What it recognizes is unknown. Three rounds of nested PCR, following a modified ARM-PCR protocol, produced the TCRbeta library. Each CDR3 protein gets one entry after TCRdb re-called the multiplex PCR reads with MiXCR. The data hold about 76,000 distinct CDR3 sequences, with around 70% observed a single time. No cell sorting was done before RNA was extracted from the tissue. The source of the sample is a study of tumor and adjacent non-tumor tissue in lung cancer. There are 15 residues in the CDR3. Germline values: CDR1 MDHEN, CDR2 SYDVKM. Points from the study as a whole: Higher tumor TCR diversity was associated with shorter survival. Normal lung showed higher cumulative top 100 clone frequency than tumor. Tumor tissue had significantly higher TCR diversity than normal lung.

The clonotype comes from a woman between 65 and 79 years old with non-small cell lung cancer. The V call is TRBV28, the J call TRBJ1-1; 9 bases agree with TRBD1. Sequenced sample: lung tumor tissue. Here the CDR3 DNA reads TGTGCTGGCAGCCCGGGACAGGGAAGAAGGACTGAAGCTTTCTTT. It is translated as CAGSPGQGRRTEAFF.